This T cell receptor (beta chain) came from a study of T cell repertoires in cytomegalovirus infection. Study at large: CMV epitopes that were recently identified and HLA-C-restricted were used alongside well-studied HLA-B-restricted ones. An indication of both CMV infection and matching HLA type came from public TCR beta signatures.

The germline gives CDR1 SGHTA, CDR2 FQGNSA. The CDR3 has 14 residues. V dropped 5 bases and J dropped 5 bases, with 15 bases sitting between them. TCRdb re-called the reads through MiXCR, storing one row per CDR3 protein. Counted here are around 570,000 distinct CDR3 sequences, roughly 42% occurring once; the ten biggest clones make up over 45%. Study-level findings and limits: Cumulative public TCR beta family frequency identified carriers of CMV plus the relevant HLA. Ex vivo responses were dominated by HLA-C-restricted CMV-specific TCR beta clonotypes.

This clonotype was seen a few times. As yet, its antigen is unknown. The specimen comprised cultured PBMCs, sampled from culture after CMV antigen stimulation. This receptor was identified in a human donor in good health (CMV status not recorded). Some clones in this sample may be carry-over from other donors' samples. The rearrangement uses TRBV7-2 and TRBJ2-5; D is undetermined. CDR3 coding DNA: TGTGCCAGCAGCCGTTCCTCCGCCGCGGAGACCCAGTACTTC. As protein: CASSRSSAAETQYF.